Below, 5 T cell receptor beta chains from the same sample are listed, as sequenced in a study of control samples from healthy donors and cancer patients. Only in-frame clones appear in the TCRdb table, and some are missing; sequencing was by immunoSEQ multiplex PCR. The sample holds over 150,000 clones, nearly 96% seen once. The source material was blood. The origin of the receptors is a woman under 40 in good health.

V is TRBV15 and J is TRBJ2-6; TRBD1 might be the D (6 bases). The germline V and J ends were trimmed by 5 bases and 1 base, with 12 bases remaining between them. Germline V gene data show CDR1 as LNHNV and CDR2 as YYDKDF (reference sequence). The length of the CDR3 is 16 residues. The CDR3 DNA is TGTGCCACCAGCGACACTCAGGGGTCTGGGGCCAACGTCCTGACTTTC. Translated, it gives CATSDTQGSGANVLTF.

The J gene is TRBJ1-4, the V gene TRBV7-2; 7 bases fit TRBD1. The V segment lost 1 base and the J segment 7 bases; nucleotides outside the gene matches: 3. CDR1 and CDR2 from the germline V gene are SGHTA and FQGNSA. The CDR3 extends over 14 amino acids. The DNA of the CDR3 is TGTGCCAGCAGCTTAGGGTCAGGGGGTGAAAAACTGTTTTTT. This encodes CASSLGSGGEKLFF.

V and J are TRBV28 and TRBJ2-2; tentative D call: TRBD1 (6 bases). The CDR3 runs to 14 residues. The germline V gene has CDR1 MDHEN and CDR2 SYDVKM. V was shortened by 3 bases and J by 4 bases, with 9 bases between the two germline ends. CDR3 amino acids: CASSLLGATGELFF. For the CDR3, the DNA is TGTGCCAGCAGTTTGTTGGGGGCCACCGGGGAGCTGTTTTTT.

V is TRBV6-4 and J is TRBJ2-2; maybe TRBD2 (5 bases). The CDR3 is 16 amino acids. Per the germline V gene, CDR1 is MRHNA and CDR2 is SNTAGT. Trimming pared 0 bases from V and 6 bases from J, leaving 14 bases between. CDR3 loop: CASSDSSPWESGELFF. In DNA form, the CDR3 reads TGTGCCAGCAGTGACTCGAGTCCGTGGGAGTCCGGGGAGCTGTTTTTT.

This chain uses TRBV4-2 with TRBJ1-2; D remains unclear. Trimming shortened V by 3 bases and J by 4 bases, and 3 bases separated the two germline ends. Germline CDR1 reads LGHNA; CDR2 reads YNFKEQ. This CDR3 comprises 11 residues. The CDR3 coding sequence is TGTGCCAGCAGCCACAGCTATGGCTACACCTTC. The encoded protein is CASSHSYGYTF.